This T cell receptor beta chain stems from a study of T cell responses to AZD1222 COVID-19 vaccine. General study points: Donors were largely white British and mainly female; clonal diversity was possibly underestimated. Spike-specific TCR breadth and depth were elevated following two AZD1222 doses. Regions 160-218 and 743-854 held dominance among vaccine-associated CD4 TCRs, which spanned spike.

V lost 7 bases and J lost 8, with 14 bases in between. This CDR3 comprises 12 residues. Looked up from germline, CDR1 is LNHDA and CDR2 is SQIVND (reference sequence). The table came from immunoSEQ multiplex PCR; TCRdb's copy has only in-frame clones and leaves some out. This sample has 140,000 to 150,000 clones, with around 90% found just once. As for this clone: Its antigen is not known.

This clonotype was obtained from an adult who received the AZD1222 COVID-19 vaccine. The chain recombines TRBV19 with TRBJ1-2; D is uncertain. This material consisted of peripheral blood, taken 28 days after the second AZD1222 dose. This chain's CDR3 is CASTSQVYGYTF. CDR3 nucleotide sequence: TGTGCCAGTACCTCCCAGGTATACGGCTACACCTTC.